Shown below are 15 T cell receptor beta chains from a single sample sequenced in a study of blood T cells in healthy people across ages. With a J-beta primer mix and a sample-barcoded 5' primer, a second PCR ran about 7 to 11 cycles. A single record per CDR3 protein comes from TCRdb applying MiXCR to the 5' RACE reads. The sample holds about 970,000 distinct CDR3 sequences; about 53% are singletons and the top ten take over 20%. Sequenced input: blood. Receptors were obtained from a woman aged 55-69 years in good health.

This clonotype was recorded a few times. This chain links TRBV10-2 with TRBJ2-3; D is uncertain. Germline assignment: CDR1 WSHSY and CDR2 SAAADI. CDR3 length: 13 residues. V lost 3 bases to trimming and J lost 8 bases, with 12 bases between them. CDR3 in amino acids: CASSEGLEATQYF. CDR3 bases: TGCGCCAGCAGTGAAGGATTAGAGGCTACGCAGTATTTT.

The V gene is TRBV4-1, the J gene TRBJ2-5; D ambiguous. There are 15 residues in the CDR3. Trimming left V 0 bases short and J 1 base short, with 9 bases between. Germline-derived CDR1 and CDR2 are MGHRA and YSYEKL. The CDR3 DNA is TGCGCCAGCAGCCAAGATGCGCTAGGCCAAGAGACCCAGTACTTC. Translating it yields CASSQDALGQETQYF.

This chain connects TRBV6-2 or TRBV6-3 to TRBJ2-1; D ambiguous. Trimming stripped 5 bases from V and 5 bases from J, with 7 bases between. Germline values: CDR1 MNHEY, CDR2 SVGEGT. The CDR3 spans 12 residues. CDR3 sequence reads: CASSQQDNEQFF. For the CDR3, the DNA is TGTGCCAGCAGTCAGCAAGACAATGAGCAGTTCTTC.

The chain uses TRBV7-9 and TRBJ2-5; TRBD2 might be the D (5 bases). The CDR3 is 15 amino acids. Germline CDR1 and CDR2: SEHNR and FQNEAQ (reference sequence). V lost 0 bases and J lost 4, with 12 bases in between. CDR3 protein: CASSLAGVKAETQYF. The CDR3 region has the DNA TGTGCCAGCAGCTTAGCGGGAGTAAAAGCAGAGACCCAGTACTTC. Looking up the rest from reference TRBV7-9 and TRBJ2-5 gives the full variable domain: DTGVSQNPRHKITKRGQNVTFRCDPISEHNRLYWYRQTLGQGPEFLTYFQNEAQLEKSRLLSDRFSAERPKGSFSTLEIQRTEQGDSAMYLCASSLAGVKAETQYFGPGTRLLVL.

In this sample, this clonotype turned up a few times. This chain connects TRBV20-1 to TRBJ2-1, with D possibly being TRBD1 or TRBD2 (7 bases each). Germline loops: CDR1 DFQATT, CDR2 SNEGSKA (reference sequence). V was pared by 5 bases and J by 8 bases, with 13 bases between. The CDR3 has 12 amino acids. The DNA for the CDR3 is TGCAGTGCTTCCCAGGGGGGGTATGAGCAGTTCTTC. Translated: CSASQGGYEQFF.

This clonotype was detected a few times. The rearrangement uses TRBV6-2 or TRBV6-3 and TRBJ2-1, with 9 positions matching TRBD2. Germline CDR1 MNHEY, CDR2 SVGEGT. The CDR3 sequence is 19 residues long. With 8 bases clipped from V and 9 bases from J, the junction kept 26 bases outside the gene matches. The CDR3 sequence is CASLVASGTQGVIRSEQFF. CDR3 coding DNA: TGTGCCAGCCTCGTGGCTAGCGGGACCCAGGGGGTTATCCGCAGTGAGCAGTTCTTC.

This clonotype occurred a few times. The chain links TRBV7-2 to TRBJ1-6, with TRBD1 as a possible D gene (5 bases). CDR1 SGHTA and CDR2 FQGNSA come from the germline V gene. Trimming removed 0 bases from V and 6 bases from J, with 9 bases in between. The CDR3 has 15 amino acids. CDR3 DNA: TGTGCCAGCAGCTTAGCGACAGTACCTAATTCACCCCTCCACTTT. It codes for CASSLATVPNSPLHF.

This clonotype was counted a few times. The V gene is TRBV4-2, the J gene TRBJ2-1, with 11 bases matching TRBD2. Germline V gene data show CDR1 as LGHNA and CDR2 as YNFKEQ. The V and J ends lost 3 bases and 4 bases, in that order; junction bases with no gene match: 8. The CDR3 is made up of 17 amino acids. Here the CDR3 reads CASSHQVAGGPYNEQFF. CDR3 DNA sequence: TGTGCCAGCAGCCACCAAGTAGCGGGAGGGCCGTACAATGAGCAGTTCTTC.

CDR3 nucleotides: TGTGCCAGCAGCATCGGGACAGAGGCGGCCAAAAACATTCAGTACTTC. It encodes CASSIGTEAAKNIQYF. The chain combines TRBV7-9 with TRBJ2-4; TRBD1 aligns across 7 bases. Germline V gives CDR1 SEHNR, CDR2 FQNEAQ (reference sequence). V shed 5 bases, J shed 1 base, and the junction held 8 bases outside the gene matches. The CDR3 consists of 16 residues.

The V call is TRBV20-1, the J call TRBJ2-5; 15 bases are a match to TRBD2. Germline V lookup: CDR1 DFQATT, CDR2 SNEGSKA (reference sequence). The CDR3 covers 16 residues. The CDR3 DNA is TGCAGCCTCGACAGGGGACTAGCGGGAGGCCAAGAGACCCAGTACTTC. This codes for CSLDRGLAGGQETQYF.

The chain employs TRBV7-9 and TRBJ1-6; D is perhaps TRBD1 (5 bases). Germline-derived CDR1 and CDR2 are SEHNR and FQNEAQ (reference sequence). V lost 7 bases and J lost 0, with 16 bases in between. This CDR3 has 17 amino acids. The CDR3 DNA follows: TGTGCCAGCACCAACTGGGGGGTCTACTCCTATAATTCACCCCTCCACTTT. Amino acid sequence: CASTNWGVYSYNSPLHF. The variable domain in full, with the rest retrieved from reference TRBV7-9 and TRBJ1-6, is DTGVSQNPRHKITKRGQNVTFRCDPISEHNRLYWYRQTLGQGPEFLTYFQNEAQLEKSRLLSDRFSAERPKGSFSTLEIQRTEQGDSAMYLCASTNWGVYSYNSPLHFGNGTRLTVT.

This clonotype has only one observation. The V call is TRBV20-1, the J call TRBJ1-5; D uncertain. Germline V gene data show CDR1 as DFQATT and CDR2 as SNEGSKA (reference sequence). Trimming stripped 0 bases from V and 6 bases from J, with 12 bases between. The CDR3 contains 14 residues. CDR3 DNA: TGCAGTGCTAGAGATCAGCGGGGAGGTCAGCCCCAGCATTTT. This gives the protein CSARDQRGGQPQHF.

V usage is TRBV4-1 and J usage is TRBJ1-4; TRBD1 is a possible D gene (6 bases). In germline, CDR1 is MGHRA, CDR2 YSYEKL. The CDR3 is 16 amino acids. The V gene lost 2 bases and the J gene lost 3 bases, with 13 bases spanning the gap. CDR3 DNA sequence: TGCGCCAGCAGCCAACGGGGGGCGGCATCTAATGAAAAACTGTTTTTT. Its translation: CASSQRGAASNEKLFF.

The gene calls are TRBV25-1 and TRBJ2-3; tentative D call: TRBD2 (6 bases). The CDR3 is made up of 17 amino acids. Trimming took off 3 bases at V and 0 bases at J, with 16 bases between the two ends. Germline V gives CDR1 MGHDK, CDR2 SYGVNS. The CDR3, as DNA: TGTGCCAGCAGTGACAATTTCCGGGACTCTAGCACAGATACGCAGTATTTT. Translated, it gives CASSDNFRDSSTDTQYF.

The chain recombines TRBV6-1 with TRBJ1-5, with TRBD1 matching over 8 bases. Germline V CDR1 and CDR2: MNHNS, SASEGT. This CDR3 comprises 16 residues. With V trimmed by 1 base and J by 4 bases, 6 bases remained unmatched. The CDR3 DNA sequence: TGTGCCAGCAGTGAAGTTTGGACAGGGATGAATCAGCCCCAGCATTTT. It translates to CASSEVWTGMNQPQHF.